The table lists the clone carrying this T cell receptor (beta chain) with a count of one. CDR1 SGHTS and CDR2 YDEGEE come from the germline V gene. The CDR3 runs 14 residues. With 4 bases clipped from V and 4 bases from J, the junction kept 7 bases outside the gene matches. The assay was immunoSEQ multiplex PCR, and TCRdb's table has in-frame clones only and misses some. The table records fewer than 500,000 clones, 75% to 90% of them present only once. These data come from a study of blood T cell repertoires in COVID-19. Source material: PBMCs or T cells enriched from blood (not recorded which). The sequence was obtained from a man aged 30 to 39 who had recovered from COVID-19. The chain carries TRBV5-8 and TRBJ1-1; 7 nucleotides agree with TRBD1. The CDR3 loop reads CASSVQTGVTEAFF. The CDR3 nucleotides are TGTGCCAGCAGCGTACAAACAGGGGTCACTGAAGCTTTCTTT.